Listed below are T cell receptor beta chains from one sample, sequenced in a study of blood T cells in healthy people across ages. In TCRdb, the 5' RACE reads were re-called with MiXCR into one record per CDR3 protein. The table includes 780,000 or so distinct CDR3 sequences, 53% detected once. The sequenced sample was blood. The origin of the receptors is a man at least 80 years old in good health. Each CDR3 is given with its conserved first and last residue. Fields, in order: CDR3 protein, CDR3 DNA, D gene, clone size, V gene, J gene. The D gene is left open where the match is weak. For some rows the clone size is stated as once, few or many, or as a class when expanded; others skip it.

CSVLMDRAEAFF	TGCAGCGTTCTAATGGACAGAGCTGAAGCTTTCTTT	NA	NA	TRBV29-1	TRBJ1-1
CSARREMEETQYF	TGCAGTGCTCGGCGGGAGATGGAAGAGACCCAGTACTTC	TRBD2	NA	TRBV20-1	TRBJ2-5
CASSQLWVAGMHRYAYF	TGCGCCAGCAGCCAACTTTGGGTAGCGGGGATGCACAGATACGCGTATTTT	TRBD2	NA	TRBV4-1	TRBJ2-3
CASSLNSRRFF	TGTGCCAGCAGTTTAAACAGCCGACGGTTCTTC	NA	NA	TRBV27	TRBJ2-1
CATSRDTGSNQPQHF	TGTGCCACCAGCAGAGATACGGGTAGCAATCAGCCCCAGCATTTT	NA	NA	TRBV15	TRBJ1-5
CASRDRGGTSTDTQYF	TGTGCCAGCAGGGACCGTGGAGGGACGAGCACAGATACGCAGTATTTT	NA	few	TRBV6-6	TRBJ2-3
CAISESGSTGFF	TGTGCCATCAGTGAGTCGGGGTCCACGGGGTTCTTC	NA	few	TRBV10-3	TRBJ2-1
CASSVPGTARRQYF	TGTGCCAGCTCAGTCCCGGGGACTGCCAGGCGGCAGTACTTC	NA	few	TRBV6-1	TRBJ2-5
CASSESSGIHEQYF	TGCGCCAGCAGTGAGTCGAGCGGGATCCACGAGCAGTACTTC	TRBD2	NA	TRBV10-2	TRBJ2-7
CASSFSQGAYEQYF	TGTGCCAGCAGCTTCTCGCAGGGGGCCTACGAGCAGTACTTC	TRBD1	NA	TRBV7-2	TRBJ2-7
CASSLWAGRFTNEQFF	TGTGCCAGCAGCTTATGGGCAGGGAGGTTTACTAATGAGCAGTTCTTC	NA	NA	TRBV11-1	TRBJ2-1
CSVNPGLAGGEQFF	TGCAGCGTCAACCCGGGACTAGCGGGAGGGGAGCAGTTCTTC	TRBD2	few	TRBV29-1	TRBJ2-1
CASSAISGLPAAGANVLTF	TGTGCCAGCAGCGCCATAAGTGGTCTCCCGGCCGCTGGGGCCAACGTCCTGACTTTC	NA	NA	TRBV9	TRBJ2-6
CSFSGNQETQYF	TGCAGCTTTAGCGGGAATCAAGAGACCCAGTACTTC	TRBD2	NA	TRBV29-1	TRBJ2-5
CASSGARGESSYEQYF	TGTGCCAGCAGTGGGGCCAGGGGAGAGAGCTCCTACGAGCAGTACTTC	NA	NA	TRBV6-1	TRBJ2-7
CASSEGPGAETQYF	TGTGCCAGCAGTGAAGGTCCGGGAGCGGAGACCCAGTACTTC	NA	NA	TRBV6-1	TRBJ2-5